Each of the 5 T cell receptor beta chains below was sequenced from the same sample in a study of blood T cells in healthy people across ages. Through a sample-barcoded 5' primer and a J-beta primer mix, a second PCR was run for roughly 7 to 11 cycles. MiXCR, run by TCRdb on the 5' RACE reads, gives a single entry per CDR3 protein. The sample lists some 1.7 million distinct CDR3 sequences; 28% were seen once. The sequenced sample was blood. Receptors were obtained from a woman in her twenties or thirties in good health.

The rearrangement links TRBV6-5 to TRBJ1-1, with D tentatively TRBD1 (6 bases). Germline V lookup: CDR1 MNHEY, CDR2 SVGAGI. The CDR3 consists of 12 residues. V shed 8 bases and J shed 6 bases, with 13 bases lying between them. The DNA for the CDR3 is TGTGCCAGCGGCAGGGGCACCCCTGAAGCTTTCTTT. Its protein product is CASGRGTPEAFF.

The chain carries TRBV7-2 and TRBJ2-5; D remains ambiguous. The J call is in doubt because the DNA end fits TRBJ2-7 better. In germline, CDR1 is SGHTA, CDR2 FQGNSA. CDR3 length: 13 amino acids. For the CDR3, the DNA is TGTGCCAGCATCTCAGACCTGGGGAACGAGCAGTACTTC. The encoded protein is CASISDLGNEQYF.

This chain connects TRBV7-9 to TRBJ2-7; possible D gene TRBD1, 6 bases. In germline, CDR1 is SEHNR, CDR2 FQNEAQ (reference sequence). The CDR3 extends over 12 amino acids. V was clipped by 6 bases and J by 7 bases, with 13 bases between them. CDR3 bases: TGTGCCAGCAGTGCCAGGGGATGGGAGCAGTACTTC. Its protein is CASSARGWEQYF.

There are a few counts of this clonotype. This chain uses TRBV12-3 or TRBV12-4 with TRBJ1-4; 9 positions match TRBD1. After removal of 5 bases from V and 8 bases from J, the junction contained 9 bases not matched to a gene. The CDR3 runs 15 residues. CDR3 protein: CASSLTGTGREKLFF. The CDR3 nucleotides are TGTGCCAGCAGTCTGACCGGGACAGGGCGGGAAAAACTGTTTTTT.

The V gene is TRBV11-2, the J gene TRBJ2-5, with 8 bases fitting TRBD1. Germline V gene data show CDR1 as SGHAT and CDR2 as FQNNGV. The V and J ends lost 0 bases and 3 bases, in that order; junction bases with no gene match: 6. The CDR3 is made up of 16 amino acids. The CDR3 spells CASSLEIPTGEETQYF. CDR3 sequence (DNA): TGTGCCAGCAGCTTAGAGATTCCGACAGGGGAAGAGACCCAGTACTTC.